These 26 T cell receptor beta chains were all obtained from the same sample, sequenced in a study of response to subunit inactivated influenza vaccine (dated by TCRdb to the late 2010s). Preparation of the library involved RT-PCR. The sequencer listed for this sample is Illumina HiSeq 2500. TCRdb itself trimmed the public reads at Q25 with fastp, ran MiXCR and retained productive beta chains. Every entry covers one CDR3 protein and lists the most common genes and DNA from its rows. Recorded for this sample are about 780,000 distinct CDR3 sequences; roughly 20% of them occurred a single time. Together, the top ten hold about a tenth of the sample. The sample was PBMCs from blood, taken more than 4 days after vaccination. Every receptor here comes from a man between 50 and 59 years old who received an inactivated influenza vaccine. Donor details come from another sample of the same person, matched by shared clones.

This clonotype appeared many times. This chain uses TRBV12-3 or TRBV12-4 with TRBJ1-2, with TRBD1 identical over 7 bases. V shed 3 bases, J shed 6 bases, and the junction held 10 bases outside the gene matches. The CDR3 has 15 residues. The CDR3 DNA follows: TGTGCCAGCAGTTTGGCTCGACAGGGAGGACATGGCTACACCTTC. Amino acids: CASSLARQGGHGYTF.

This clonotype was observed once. The CDR3 sequence: CSARATVDEQYF. The CDR3 coding sequence is TGCAGTGCTAGAGCGACAGTGGACGAGCAGTACTTC. V usage is TRBV20-1 and J usage is TRBJ2-7, with TRBD1 as a possible D gene (5 bases). Germline CDR1 is DFQATT and CDR2 is SNEGSKA (reference sequence). The CDR3 has 12 residues. V lost 1 base and J lost 5, with 9 bases in between.

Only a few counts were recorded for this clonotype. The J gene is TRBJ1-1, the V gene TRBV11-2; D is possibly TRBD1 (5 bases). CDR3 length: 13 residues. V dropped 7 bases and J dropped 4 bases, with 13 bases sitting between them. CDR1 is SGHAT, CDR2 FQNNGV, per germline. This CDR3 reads CASTGRARTEAFF. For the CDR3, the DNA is TGTGCCAGCACTGGCAGGGCTCGCACTGAAGCTTTCTTT.

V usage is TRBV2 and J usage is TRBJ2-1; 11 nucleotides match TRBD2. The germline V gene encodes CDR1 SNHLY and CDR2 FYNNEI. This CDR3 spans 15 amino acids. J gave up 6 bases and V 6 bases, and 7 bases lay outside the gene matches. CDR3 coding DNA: TGTGCCAGCAGGGTAGCGGGGGGGCCGCCCAATGAGCAGTTCTTC. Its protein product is CASRVAGGPPNEQFF.

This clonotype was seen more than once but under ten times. The DNA for the CDR3 is TGTGCCAGCAGGGACGGGACGGTGTATGGCTACACCTTC. It specifies CASRDGTVYGYTF. This chain joins TRBV6-1 and TRBJ1-2, with D possibly being TRBD1 (5 bases). Germline CDR1 and CDR2: MNHNS and SASEGT. The CDR3 covers 13 residues. V gave up 6 bases and J gave up 5 bases, with 13 bases separating them.

The CDR3 region has the DNA TGTGCCAGCGTTCAGTCAGGGTCCACAGATACGCAGTATTTT. It codes for CASVQSGSTDTQYF. This chain connects TRBV12-3 or TRBV12-4 to TRBJ2-3; a possible D gene is TRBD1 (5 bases). The CDR3 length is 14 residues. V was trimmed by 8 bases and J by 2 bases, leaving 14 bases between them.

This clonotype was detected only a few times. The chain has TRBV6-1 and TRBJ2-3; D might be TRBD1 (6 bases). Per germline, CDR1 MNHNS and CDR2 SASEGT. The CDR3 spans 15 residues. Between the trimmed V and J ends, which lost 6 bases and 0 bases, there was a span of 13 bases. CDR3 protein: CASRRTVTSTDTQYF. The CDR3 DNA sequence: TGTGCCAGCAGACGGACAGTAACTAGCACAGATACGCAGTATTTT.

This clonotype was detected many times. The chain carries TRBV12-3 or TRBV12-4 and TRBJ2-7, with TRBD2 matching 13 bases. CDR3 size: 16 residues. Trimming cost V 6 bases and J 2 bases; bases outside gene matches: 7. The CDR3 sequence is CASSDTSGGVPYEQYF. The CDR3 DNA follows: TGTGCCAGCAGCGATACTAGCGGGGGGGTCCCCTACGAGCAGTACTTC.

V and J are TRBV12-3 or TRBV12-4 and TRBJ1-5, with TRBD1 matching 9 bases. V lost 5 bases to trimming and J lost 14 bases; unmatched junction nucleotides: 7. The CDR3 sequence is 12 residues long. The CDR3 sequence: CASSPLQGAKHF. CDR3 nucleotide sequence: TGTGCCAGCAGTCCCCTACAGGGGGCCAAGCATTTT.

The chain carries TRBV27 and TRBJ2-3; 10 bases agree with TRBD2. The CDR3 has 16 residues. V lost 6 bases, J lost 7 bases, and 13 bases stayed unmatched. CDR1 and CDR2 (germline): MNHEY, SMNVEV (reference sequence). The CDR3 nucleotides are TGTGCCAGCAGATCAATAAGCGGGGGGGCCAGAAATACGCAGTATTTT. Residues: CASRSISGGARNTQYF.

CDR3 DNA sequence: TGTGCCAGCAGCTTAGCATCCAGTCACACCGGGGAGCTGTTTTTT. It translates to CASSLASSHTGELFF. This chain connects TRBV7-2 to TRBJ2-2; D unclear. This CDR3 is built from 15 residues. From germline, CDR1 is SGHTA and CDR2 FQGNSA. V was pared by 0 bases and J by 3 bases, with 8 bases between. The entire variable domain, with the rest obtained from reference TRBV7-2 and TRBJ2-2, is as follows: GAGVSQSPSNKVTEKGKDVELRCDPISGHTALYWYRQSLGQGLEFLIYFQGNSAPDKSGLPSDRFSAERTGGSVSTLTIQRTQQEDSAVYLCASSLASSHTGELFFGEGSRLTVL.

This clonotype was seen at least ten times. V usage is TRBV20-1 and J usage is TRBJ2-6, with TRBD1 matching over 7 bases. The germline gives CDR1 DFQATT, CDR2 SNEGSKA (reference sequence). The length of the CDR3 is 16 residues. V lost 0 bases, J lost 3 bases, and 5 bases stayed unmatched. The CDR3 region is CSARDDRVSGANVLTF. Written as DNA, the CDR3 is TGCAGTGCTAGAGATGACAGGGTTAGTGGGGCCAACGTCCTGACTTTC.

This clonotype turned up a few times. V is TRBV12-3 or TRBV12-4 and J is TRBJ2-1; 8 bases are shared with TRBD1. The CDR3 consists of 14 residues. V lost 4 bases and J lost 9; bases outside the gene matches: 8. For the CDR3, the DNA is TGTGCCAGCAGTTCCCCAGACAGGGGAGGTGAGCAGTTCTTC. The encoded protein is CASSSPDRGGEQFF.

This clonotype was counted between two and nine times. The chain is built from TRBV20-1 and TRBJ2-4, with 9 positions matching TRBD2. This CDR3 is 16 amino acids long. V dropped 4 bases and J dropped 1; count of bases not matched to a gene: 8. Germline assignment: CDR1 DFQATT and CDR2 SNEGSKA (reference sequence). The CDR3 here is CSAKLAGSLAKNIQYF. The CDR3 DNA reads TGCAGTGCTAAGCTAGCGGGAAGCCTGGCCAAAAACATTCAGTACTTC.

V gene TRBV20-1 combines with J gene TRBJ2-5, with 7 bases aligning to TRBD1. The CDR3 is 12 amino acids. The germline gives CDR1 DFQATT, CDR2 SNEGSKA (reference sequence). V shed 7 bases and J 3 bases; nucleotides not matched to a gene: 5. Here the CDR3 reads CSGSGTEETQYF. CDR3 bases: TGCAGTGGCTCCGGGACAGAAGAGACCCAGTACTTC.

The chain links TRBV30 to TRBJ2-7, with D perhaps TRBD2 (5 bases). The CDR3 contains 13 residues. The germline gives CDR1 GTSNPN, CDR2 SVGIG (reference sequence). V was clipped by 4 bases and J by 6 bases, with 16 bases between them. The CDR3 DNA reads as TGTGCCTGGACCCTCGGGCCCGCGGGCGAGCAGTACTTC. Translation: CAWTLGPAGEQYF.

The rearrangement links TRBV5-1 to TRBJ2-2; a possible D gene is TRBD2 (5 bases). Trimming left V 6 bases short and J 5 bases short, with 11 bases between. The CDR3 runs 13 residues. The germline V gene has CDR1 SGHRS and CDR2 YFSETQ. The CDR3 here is CASTLGLTGELFF. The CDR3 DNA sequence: TGCGCCAGCACACTAGGTCTAACCGGGGAGCTGTTTTTT.

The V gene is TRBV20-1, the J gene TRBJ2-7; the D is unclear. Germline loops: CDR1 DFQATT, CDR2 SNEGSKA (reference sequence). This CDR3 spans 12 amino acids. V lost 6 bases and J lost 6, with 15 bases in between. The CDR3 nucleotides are TGCAGTGCATCGGACGGTCGACCCGAGCAGTACTTC. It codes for CSASDGRPEQYF.

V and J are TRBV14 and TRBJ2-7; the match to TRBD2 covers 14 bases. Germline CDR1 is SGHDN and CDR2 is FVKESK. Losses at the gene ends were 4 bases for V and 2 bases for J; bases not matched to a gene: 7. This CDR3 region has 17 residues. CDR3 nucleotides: TGTGCCAGCAGCCCCGGACTAGCGGGAGGTTATGCCTACGAGCAGTACTTC. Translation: CASSPGLAGGYAYEQYF.

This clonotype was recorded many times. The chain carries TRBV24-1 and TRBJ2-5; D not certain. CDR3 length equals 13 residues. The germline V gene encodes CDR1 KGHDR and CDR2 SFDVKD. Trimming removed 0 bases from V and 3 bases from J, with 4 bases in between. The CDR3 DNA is TGTGCCACCAGTGATTTGTCAGAAGAGACCCAGTACTTC. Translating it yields CATSDLSEETQYF.

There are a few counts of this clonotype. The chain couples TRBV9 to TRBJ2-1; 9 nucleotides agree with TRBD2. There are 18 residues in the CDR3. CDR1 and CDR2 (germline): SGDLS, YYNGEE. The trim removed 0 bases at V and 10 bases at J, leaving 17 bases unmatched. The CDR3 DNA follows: TGTGCCAGCAGCGTAGGGAACCTGGCGAGCGGGAGGTGGGAAGAGCAGTTCTTC. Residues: CASSVGNLASGRWEEQFF.

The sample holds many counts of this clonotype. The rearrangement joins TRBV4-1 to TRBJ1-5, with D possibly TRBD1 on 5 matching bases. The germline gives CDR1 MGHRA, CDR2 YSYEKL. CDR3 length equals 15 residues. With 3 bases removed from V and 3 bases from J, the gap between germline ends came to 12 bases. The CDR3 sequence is CASSHPGPTNQPQHF. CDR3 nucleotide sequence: TGCGCCAGCAGCCACCCGGGACCGACCAATCAGCCCCAGCATTTT.

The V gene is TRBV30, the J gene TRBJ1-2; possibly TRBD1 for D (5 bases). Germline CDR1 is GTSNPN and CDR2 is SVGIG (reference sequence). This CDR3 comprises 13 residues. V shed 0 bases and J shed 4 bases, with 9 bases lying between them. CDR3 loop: CAWSVTGGYGYTF. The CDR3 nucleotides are TGTGCCTGGAGTGTAACAGGCGGCTATGGCTACACCTTC.

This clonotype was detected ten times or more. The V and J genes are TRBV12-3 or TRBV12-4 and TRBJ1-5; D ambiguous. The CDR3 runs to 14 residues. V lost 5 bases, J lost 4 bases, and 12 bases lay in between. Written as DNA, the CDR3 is TGTGCCAGCAGTCTTGAGTCTGGGAATCAGCCCCAGCATTTT. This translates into CASSLESGNQPQHF.

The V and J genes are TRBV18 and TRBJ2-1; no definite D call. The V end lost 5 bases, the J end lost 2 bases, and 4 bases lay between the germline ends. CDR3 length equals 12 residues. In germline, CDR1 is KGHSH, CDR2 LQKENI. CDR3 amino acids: CASSSAYNEQFF. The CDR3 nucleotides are TGTGCCAGCTCATCAGCCTACAATGAGCAGTTCTTC.

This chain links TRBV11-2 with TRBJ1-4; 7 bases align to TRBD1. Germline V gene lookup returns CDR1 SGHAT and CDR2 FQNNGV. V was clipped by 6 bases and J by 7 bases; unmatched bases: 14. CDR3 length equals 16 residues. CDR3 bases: TGTGCCAGCAGTCAAAATCCAGGGGGATTGCGTGAAAAACTGTTTTTT. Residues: CASSQNPGGLREKLFF.